The clone carrying this T cell receptor beta chain has only one observation. Its antigen is unidentified. This sample is part of a study of PD-1 blockade in classical Hodgkin lymphoma. About the research overall: Every 2 weeks, patients got 3 mg/kg intravenous nivolumab. Study outcomes and limitations: CD4+ but not CD8+ TCR diversity rose significantly by C4D1. A reduction in baseline TCR diversity was reportedly seen in newly diagnosed patients relative to healthy donors.

Measured with immunoSEQ multiplex PCR; TCRdb has only the in-frame clones, and not every one. The repertoire holds 80,000 to 100,000 clones, with roughly 79% as singletons. In germline, CDR1 is MGHRA, CDR2 YSYEKL. The CDR3 spans 14 residues. The V and J ends lost 1 base and 2 bases respectively, with 7 bases between them. Relapses following autologous stem cell transplantation were seen in all patients, with brentuximab vedotin exposure varying. The chain carries TRBV4-1 and TRBJ2-3; no clear D. The source material was peripheral blood mononuclear cells (PBMCs), sampled before the second cycle of nivolumab. The source is a human donor with classical Hodgkin lymphoma. CDR3 amino acids: CASSQVIPTDTQYF. The DNA for the CDR3 is TGCGCCAGCAGCCAAGTTATTCCCACAGATACGCAGTATTTT.